Listed below are T cell receptor beta chains from one sample, sequenced in a study of human T cells and chemical hapten exposure. TCRdb re-called the RACE reads with MiXCR, one entry per CDR3 protein. The sample contains about 80,000 distinct CDR3 sequences, around 7% of which appear only once. The material sequenced was whole blood, taken in connection with sensitization to the hapten diphenylcyclopropenone (DPC). Source of these receptors: a woman aged 25-40 years with alopecia areata. Some clones in this sample may be carry-over from other donors' samples. Each CDR3 is given with its conserved first and last residue. Fields, in order: D gene, clone size, J gene, V gene, CDR3 DNA, CDR3 protein. D genes are given only for firm matches. Only part of the rows carry a size: once, few, many, or a class if the clone is expanded.

NA many TRBJ1-1 TRBV14 TGTGCCAGCAGCCGAGTTTCCGGGACCCTAAACACTGAAGCTTTCTTT CASSRVSGTLNTEAFF
TRBD1 many TRBJ1-1 TRBV5-1 TGCGCCAGCAGCTTGGCGACAGGGTATGGCACTGAAGCTTTCTTT CASSLATGYGTEAFF
NA few TRBJ1-5 TRBV3-1 TGTGCCAGCAGCCAAGATTTGAGTCAGCCCCAGCATTTT CASSQDLSQPQHF
NA many TRBJ2-7 TRBV7-9 TGTGCCAGCAGCGGGTCGGGTGGGGAGCAGTACTTC CASSGSGGEQYF
TRBD1 NA TRBJ1-4 TRBV6-5 TGTGCCAGCAGCGCGGGGACAGGGTCGAATGAAAAACTGTTTTTT CASSAGTGSNEKLFF
TRBD1 NA TRBJ2-7 TRBV2 TGTGCCAGCAGTTCAAACCCGGACAGGAACTCCTACGAGCAGTACTTC CASSSNPDRNSYEQYF
NA NA TRBJ2-5 TRBV24-1 TGTGCCACCAGTCGGGGTCACTCAGAGACCCAGTACTTC CATSRGHSETQYF
NA few TRBJ1-5 TRBV12-3/TRBV12-4 TGTGCCAGCAGCCCTGAAGGGAGAGGGAATCAGCCCCAGCATTTT CASSPEGRGNQPQHF
NA few TRBJ1-2 TRBV5-1 TGCGCCAGCAGCTTGGGTAGTAACTATGGCTACACCTTC CASSLGSNYGYTF
TRBD1 NA TRBJ2-6 TRBV30 TGTGCCTGGCAACAGGGGAGCTCTGGGGCCAACGTCCTGACTTTC CAWQQGSSGANVLTF
TRBD2 many TRBJ2-5 TRBV20-1 TGCAGTGCGCCACTAGCGGGGGGCCAAGAGACCCAGTACTTC CSAPLAGGQETQYF
NA few TRBJ1-1 TRBV6-5 TGTGCCAGCAGTTACTCTTTAGCAGGGGCCCCCATGAACACTGAAGCTTTCTTT CASSYSLAGAPMNTEAFF
NA NA TRBJ2-3 TRBV20-1 TGCAGTGCTAGAGATCTATGGGGGGCCAAGACGCAGTATTTT CSARDLWGAKTQYF
NA few TRBJ1-2 TRBV5-1 NA CASSLFGEGYTF
NA NA TRBJ2-5 TRBV6-6 TGTGCCAGCAGTTTCCGGGGTCAAGAGACCCAGTACTTC CASSFRGQETQYF
TRBD2 many TRBJ2-3 TRBV7-2 TGTGCCAGCAGCTTAGAATCCGGGGGGGCCCCAGATACGCAGTATTTT CASSLESGGAPDTQYF
NA NA TRBJ1-2 TRBV6-5 TGTGCCAGCAGTTATGGTTTGGGGGTATATGGCTACACCTTC CASSYGLGVYGYTF
NA many TRBJ2-1 TRBV7-2 TGTGCCAGCAGCTTTGTTCCGGATGAGCAGTTCTTC CASSFVPDEQFF
NA many TRBJ2-5 TRBV18 TGTGCCAGCTCATCATCTTTCCGGGACTCCGAAGAGACCCAGTACTTC CASSSSFRDSEETQYF
TRBD2 many TRBJ2-7 TRBV20-1 TGCAGTGCTGACTCGGGGGGCGAGCAGTACTTC CSADSGGEQYF
NA NA TRBJ2-2 TRBV27 TGTGCCAGCAGTTTCATCTACCCGAACACCGGGGAGCTGTTTTTT CASSFIYPNTGELFF
TRBD1 many TRBJ2-1 TRBV6-1 TGTGCCAGCAGACAGTTGGGACAGGGGGTTGGGGAGCAGTTCTTC CASRQLGQGVGEQFF
NA many TRBJ1-2 TRBV6-1 TGTGCCAGCACCACCTCCAGCTCCGGCTACACCTTC CASTTSSSGYTF
TRBD1 many TRBJ1-4 TRBV27 TGTGCCAGCAGTCCCTCTTATGCATTGGCAGGGGGCCTTGGTGAAAAACTGTTTTTT CASSPSYALAGGLGEKLFF
NA NA TRBJ1-2 TRBV18 TGTGCCAGCTCACGACAGGAGGGCTACACCTTC CASSRQEGYTF
NA many TRBJ2-3 TRBV20-1 TGCAGTGCTAGACCGATTATAGCTGGGGCAACAGATACGCAGTATTTT CSARPIIAGATDTQYF
NA NA TRBJ1-2 TRBV18 TGTGCCAGCTCACCACAGGACAGCCAGGGGTCCACCTTC CASSPQDSQGSTF
TRBD1 many TRBJ1-1 TRBV7-3 TGTGCCAGCAGCTCACACCCAACAGGGGGGGTCACTGAAGCTTTCTTT CASSSHPTGGVTEAFF
NA few TRBJ2-7 TRBV7-8 TGTGCCAGCAGCAAAAATTCAGGGATTTCCTACGAGCAGTACTTC CASSKNSGISYEQYF
NA few TRBJ1-2 TRBV20-1 TGCAGTGCTAAACCGGACTATGGCTACACCTTC CSAKPDYGYTF
NA many TRBJ1-3 TRBV14 TGTGCCAGCAGCCAAGTTTCGGGGGAGAACTCTGGAAACACCATATATTTT CASSQVSGENSGNTIYF
NA many TRBJ1-2 TRBV5-1 TGCGCCAGCAGCTTGGACGGGGGCCCAACCCCCTACACCTTC CASSLDGGPTPYTF
TRBD1 many TRBJ1-5 TRBV12-3/TRBV12-4 TGTGCCAGCAGTTTCTTTGTTTTGGGTGGGACAGGTGGGTTGCAACAGCCCCAGCATTTT CASSFFVLGGTGGLQQPQHF
NA many TRBJ2-5 TRBV20-1 TGCAGTGCTAGAGATCCACAGGAAGTTAAGGAAGAGACCCAGTACTTC CSARDPQEVKEETQYF
NA few TRBJ1-1 TRBV20-1 TGCAGTGCTAGAGATATGGGGGGATACACTGAAGCTTTCTTT CSARDMGGYTEAFF
TRBD1 few TRBJ1-1 TRBV9 TGTGCCAGCAGCCCACGACAGGGGAACACTGAAGCTTTCTTT CASSPRQGNTEAFF
NA many TRBJ2-3 TRBV2 TGTGCCAGCAGGAGGCGGGGCAGGACAGATACGCAGTATTTT CASRRRGRTDTQYF
NA many TRBJ2-2 TRBV27 TGTGCCAGCAGTCTCAGGGTTTTCGGGGAGCTGTTTTTT CASSLRVFGELFF
NA many TRBJ1-6 TRBV6-6 TGTGCCAGCAGGTACTCGACGGCAACAAATTCACCCCTCCACTTT CASRYSTATNSPLHF
NA many TRBJ2-7 TRBV5-4 TGTGCCAGCAGCTTGTTCGGAGCGGCCTACGAGCAGTACTTC CASSLFGAAYEQYF
NA NA TRBJ1-2 TRBV29-1 TGCAGCGTTGTCCCGTCATGGGGGATGAAAGGCTACACCTTC CSVVPSWGMKGYTF
NA NA TRBJ2-3 TRBV7-9 TGTGCCAGCAGCTTTAGGCGGGGAAGTGAAGATACGCAGTATTTT CASSFRRGSEDTQYF
TRBD1 few TRBJ1-5 TRBV2 TGTGCCAGCAGTGGCGATCCGGGACAGGGGTATCAGCCCCAGCATTTT CASSGDPGQGYQPQHF
NA many TRBJ1-2 TRBV10-3 TGTGCCATCAGTGAGTCCAACAAGGGCTATGGCTACACCTTC CAISESNKGYGYTF
TRBD1 medium-sized TRBJ1-1 TRBV9 TGTGCCAGCAGCGTAGCCCAAACAGGGGGCACTGAAGCTTTCTTT CASSVAQTGGTEAFF
TRBD1 NA TRBJ1-1 TRBV7-3 TGTGCCAGCAGCCTGAGGGGACAGAAGACTGAAGCTTTCTTT CASSLRGQKTEAFF
TRBD1 NA TRBJ1-3 TRBV6-5 TGTGCCAGCATCGGACAGGGCGCAGGAAACACCATATATTTT CASIGQGAGNTIYF
TRBD2 few TRBJ2-2 TRBV11-2 TGTGCCAGCAGCCCGCTTGGGGGGGGTCACGCCGGGGAGCTGTTTTTT CASSPLGGGHAGELFF
NA many TRBJ1-5 TRBV2 TGTGCCAGCAGTGCAGGGGTCGGGCAGCCCCAGCATTTT CASSAGVGQPQHF
TRBD2 many TRBJ2-3 TRBV29-1 TGCAGCGTAGAGACTAGCGGTAGCACAGATACGCAGTATTTT CSVETSGSTDTQYF
TRBD1 few TRBJ2-2 TRBV18 TGTGCCAGCTCACCACTCTTGGACAGGGTCTCCGGGGAGCTGTTTTTT CASSPLLDRVSGELFF
NA many TRBJ2-7 TRBV5-1 TGCGCCAGCAGCCCCCGGGACTCCTACTACGAGCAGTACTTC CASSPRDSYYEQYF
NA few TRBJ1-3 TRBV2 TGTGCCAGCAGGCGAGGCCCTGGAAACACCATATATTTT CASRRGPGNTIYF
NA NA TRBJ2-7 TRBV2 TGTGCCAGCAGTGAATTGGGGACACGGTACTTC CASSELGTRYF